Listed here are 23 T cell receptor beta chains from one sample, sequenced in a study of beta chain features in type 1 diabetes. General observations from the study: Moderate but significant shortening of TCRB CDR3s was recorded in all four CD4+ subsets from Type 1 diabetes patients.

No antigen is known for these receptors. Reverse transcription of all isolated RNA meant that expressed TCRB transcripts were sequenced. Assay used: immunoSEQ multiplex PCR; TCRdb lists only in-frame clones, some missing. Of around 56,000 clones listed, 52% are singletons. Input material: Tregs from blood. All receptors come from a middle-aged woman with type 1 diabetes.

This chain joins TRBV7-8 and TRBJ2-2, with D perhaps matching TRBD2 (6 bases). This CDR3 comprises 17 residues. Trimming left V 6 bases short and J 0 bases short, with 17 bases between. CDR1 and CDR2 from the germline V gene are SGHVS and FQNEAQ. The DNA of the CDR3 is TGTGCCAGCAGTCGTCAACGGGGGAATTCGAACACCGGGGAGCTGTTTTTT. Translated, it gives CASSRQRGNSNTGELFF.

The chain links TRBV6-6 to TRBJ2-3; D remains ambiguous. From germline, CDR1 is MNHNY and CDR2 SVGAGI (reference sequence). CDR3 length: 11 amino acids. V was shortened by 5 bases and J by 8 bases, with 8 bases between the two germline ends. CDR3 sequence: CASSPTGTQYF. CDR3 bases: TGTGCCAGCAGTCCTACGGGTACGCAGTATTTT.

This chain links TRBV7-9 with TRBJ2-3; 9 bases match TRBD1. V trimming: 5 bases; J trimming: 2 bases; junction bases outside the gene matches: 5. Germline-derived CDR1 and CDR2 are SEHNR and FQNEAQ (reference sequence). CDR3 length: 15 residues. The CDR3 DNA follows: TGTGCCAGCAGCGGAGGGACAGGGATCACAGATACGCAGTATTTT. Protein: CASSGGTGITDTQYF.

V and J are TRBV7-2 and TRBJ2-7, with TRBD1 identical over 9 bases. With 5 bases clipped from V and 6 bases from J, the junction kept 5 bases outside the gene matches. The germline V gene encodes CDR1 SGHTA and CDR2 FQGNSA. This CDR3 has 13 residues. The CDR3 spells CASSPGTGREQYF. For the CDR3, the DNA is TGTGCCAGCAGCCCAGGGACAGGGCGCGAGCAGTACTTC.

This clone occurred a few times. V is TRBV7-9 and J is TRBJ1-6; D remains ambiguous. The germline gives CDR1 SEHNR, CDR2 FQNEAQ (reference sequence). CDR3 length: 15 amino acids. The V gene lost 2 bases and the J gene lost 10 bases, with 15 bases spanning the gap. The chain's CDR3 is CASSLRGGKNSPLHF. CDR3 DNA sequence: TGTGCCAGCAGCTTAAGAGGCGGGAAGAACTCACCCCTCCACTTT.

The chain combines TRBV6-1 with TRBJ2-1; 10 nucleotides agree with TRBD2. CDR1 is MNHNS, CDR2 SASEGT, per germline. The CDR3 is 15 amino acids. The V and J ends lost 4 bases and 7 bases, in that order; junction bases with no gene match: 7. As DNA, the CDR3 is TGTGCCAGCAGTGGTAGCGGGGGGCGAAGGAATGAGCAGTTCTTC. Translated: CASSGSGGRRNEQFF.

This clone was seen a few times. V and J are TRBV2 and TRBJ2-2; D is perhaps TRBD1 (7 bases). Germline assignment: CDR1 SNHLY and CDR2 FYNNEI. Trimming cost V 6 bases and J 7 bases, with 15 bases left between them. This CDR3 spans 14 amino acids. CDR3 nucleotide sequence: TGTGCCAGCAGGCAGGGGGGTGCGTACGGGGAGCTGTTTTTT. This gives the protein CASRQGGAYGELFF.

The chain uses TRBV7-2 and TRBJ1-1, with D maybe TRBD1 (5 bases). The CDR3 contains 15 residues. CDR1 SGHTA and CDR2 FQGNSA come from the germline V gene. The V and J ends lost 1 base and 11 bases respectively, with 20 bases between them. The CDR3 loop is CASSLVGGGSGGAFF. CDR3 DNA sequence: TGTGCCAGCAGCTTAGTGGGGGGTGGGAGTGGTGGTGCTTTCTTT. Full variable domain (rest looked up from reference TRBV7-2 and TRBJ1-1): GAGVSQSPSNKVTEKGKDVELRCDPISGHTALYWYRQSLGQGLEFLIYFQGNSAPDKSGLPSDRFSAERTGGSVSTLTIQRTQQEDSAVYLCASSLVGGGSGGAFFGQGTRLTVV.

The V gene is TRBV4-1, the J gene TRBJ2-1; no definite D call. V lost 3 bases and J 7 bases, leaving 7 bases between the germline ends. The CDR3 spans 12 residues. Germline V gives CDR1 MGHRA, CDR2 YSYEKL. The CDR3 here is CASSHSTNEQFF. The CDR3 DNA is TGCGCCAGCAGCCACAGTACGAATGAGCAGTTCTTC.

V and J are TRBV6-1 and TRBJ1-5, with a weak D call TRBD1 (6 bases). Trimming left V 6 bases short and J 3 bases short, with 12 bases between. CDR3 length: 14 amino acids. In germline, CDR1 is MNHNS, CDR2 SASEGT. The CDR3 region is CASSGWGPNQPQHF. The DNA of the CDR3 is TGTGCCAGCAGCGGTTGGGGGCCCAATCAGCCCCAGCATTTT.

The sample holds a few counts of this clone. Here the CDR3 reads CASSLAGNGYTF. The CDR3 coding sequence is TGCGCCAGCAGCCTAGCCGGGAACGGCTACACCTTC. This chain connects TRBV4-1 to TRBJ1-2, with D unresolved. The CDR3 is made up of 12 amino acids. From germline, CDR1 is MGHRA and CDR2 YSYEKL. V lost 4 bases and J 8 bases, leaving 11 bases between the germline ends.

The chain has TRBV5-1 and TRBJ2-5, with 9 bases matching TRBD2. The CDR3 extends over 15 amino acids. Germline CDR1 is SGHRS and CDR2 is YFSETQ. V dropped 0 bases and J dropped 4; count of bases not matched to a gene: 4. In DNA form, the CDR3 reads TGCGCCAGCAGCTTGGAGGATAGCGGGGGAGAGACCCAGTACTTC. It is translated as CASSLEDSGGETQYF.

This chain links TRBV4-1 with TRBJ2-2; 7 bases are shared with TRBD1. Trimming removed 3 bases from V and 1 base from J; junction bases left unmatched: 2. CDR1 is MGHRA, CDR2 YSYEKL, per germline. The CDR3 is 15 residues long. The CDR3 region has the DNA TGCGCCAGCAGCCACAACAGGGGGAACACCGGGGAGCTGTTTTTT. Residues: CASSHNRGNTGELFF.

This clone was observed a single time. The chain recombines TRBV7-6 with TRBJ2-5; perhaps TRBD1 as D (5 bases). V lost 1 base and J 5 bases, leaving 11 bases between the germline ends. The CDR3 loop spans 14 amino acids. CDR1 and CDR2 from the germline V gene are SGHVS and FNYEAQ. The CDR3 region is CASSLVSRDETQYF. The CDR3, as DNA: TGTGCCAGCAGCTTAGTTTCCAGGGATGAGACCCAGTACTTC.

The J gene is TRBJ2-1, the V gene TRBV2; D perhaps matches TRBD2 (6 bases). Germline-derived CDR1 and CDR2 are SNHLY and FYNNEI. The CDR3 contains 14 residues. Trimming stripped 5 bases from V and 7 bases from J, with 15 bases between. CDR3 sequence reads: CASSPRTRGNEQFF. As DNA, the CDR3 is TGTGCCAGCAGTCCCCGGACCCGGGGGAATGAGCAGTTCTTC.

V usage is TRBV18 and J usage is TRBJ1-2; D gene unclear. Trimming left V 3 bases short and J 8 bases short, with 13 bases between. CDR3 length: 13 residues. Germline V lookup: CDR1 KGHSH, CDR2 LQKENI. The CDR3 region has the DNA TGTGCCAGCTCACCGGGAGAAAGGGTGGGCTACACCTTC. The encoded protein is CASSPGERVGYTF.

This chain connects TRBV6-5 to TRBJ2-1; tentative D call: TRBD2 (6 bases). The V gene's germline CDR1 is MNHEY and CDR2 SVGAGI. V was cut by 5 bases and J by 2 bases, with 10 bases left in between. CDR3 size: 14 residues. The CDR3 bases are TGTGCCAGCAGTGAATGGGGGGCCTACAATGAGCAGTTCTTC. Translated: CASSEWGAYNEQFF.

J is TRBJ1-2 and V is TRBV7-9, with 8 bases fitting TRBD1. This CDR3 has 15 residues. The V gene's germline CDR1 is SEHNR and CDR2 FQNEAQ (reference sequence). Unmatched junction bases numbered 5, after V lost 1 base and J lost 4 bases. CDR3 sequence reads: CASSLGQGSGYGYTF. CDR3 nucleotide sequence: TGTGCCAGCAGCTTAGGACAGGGGAGCGGCTATGGCTACACCTTC.

This clone was seen a single time. The chain is built from TRBV4-3 and TRBJ1-1; D is uncertain. Germline CDR1 and CDR2: LGHNA and YSLEER. The CDR3 has 13 residues. V lost 0 bases and J 7 bases, leaving 9 bases between the germline ends. The CDR3 DNA reads as TGCGCCAGCAGCCAAGAGTTGGCCGTTGAAGCTTTCTTT. Its protein product is CASSQELAVEAFF.

The gene calls are TRBV2 and TRBJ2-7; D gene unclear. The CDR3 length is 11 residues. Trimming cost V 6 bases and J 2 bases, with 5 bases left between them. Per germline, CDR1 SNHLY and CDR2 FYNNEI. The CDR3 nucleotides read TGTGCCAGCAGCGAGACCTACGAGCAGTACTTC. It encodes CASSETYEQYF.

The chain uses TRBV10-3 and TRBJ2-3; possible D gene TRBD1, 6 bases. Germline lookup yields CDR1 ENHRY and CDR2 SYGVKD. Trimming left V 4 bases short and J 0 bases short, with 14 bases between. The CDR3 covers 16 residues. The chain's CDR3 is CAISAIRGTSTDTQYF. DNA of the CDR3: TGTGCCATCAGTGCAATCAGGGGTACTAGCACAGATACGCAGTATTTT.

This chain joins TRBV5-1 and TRBJ2-3, with TRBD1 matching 7 bases. V was clipped by 4 bases and J by 4 bases; unmatched bases: 9. Germline CDR1 reads SGHRS; CDR2 reads YFSETQ. The CDR3 is 15 residues long. CDR3 residues: CASSLGQAPPDTQYF. The CDR3 region has the DNA TGCGCCAGCAGCCTCGGACAGGCCCCCCCAGATACGCAGTATTTT.

The chain recombines TRBV6-5 with TRBJ1-5; perhaps TRBD1 as D (6 bases). Looked up from germline, CDR1 is MNHEY and CDR2 is SVGAGI. Trimming left V 5 bases short and J 7 bases short, with 12 bases between. The CDR3 has 13 amino acids. The DNA of the CDR3 is TGTGCCAGCAGTGACAGGACAGCACAGCCCCAGCATTTT. Amino acid sequence: CASSDRTAQPQHF.